A single sample is the source of the 9 T cell receptor beta chains below, sequenced in a study of CD8+ T cells in alopecia areata. Extraction and reverse transcription of RNA yielded cDNA as the sequencing template. Using immunoSEQ multiplex PCR, the repertoire was profiled, and TCRdb retains in-frame clones only, with some absent. Here the sample spans 80,000 to 100,000 clones, around 44% being singletons. As for treatment: oral pan-JAK inhibitor, 5-10 mg twice daily. The source was CD8+ T cells sorted from blood, collected at week 24, from a patient treated with tofacitinib. These receptors all come from a human donor with alopecia areata.

The chain is built from TRBV13 and TRBJ1-5, with TRBD1 matching 10 bases. Germline lookup yields CDR1 PRHDT and CDR2 FYEKMQ (reference sequence). The CDR3 has 14 amino acids. V was clipped by 6 bases and J by 9 bases; unmatched bases: 8. The CDR3 here is CASSLRQGAGPQHF. Here the CDR3 DNA reads TGTGCCAGCAGTCTAAGACAGGGGGCTGGGCCCCAGCATTTT.

This clone showed up just a few times. The J gene is TRBJ1-1, the V gene TRBV7-2; no definite D call. Trimming pared 1 base from V and 7 bases from J, leaving 10 bases between. Looked up from germline, CDR1 is SGHTA and CDR2 is FQGNSA. The CDR3 has 13 residues. The CDR3, as DNA: TGTGCCAGCAGCTTAGGACCGCCGAATGAAGCTTTCTTT. Amino acids: CASSLGPPNEAFF. The full variable domain, with the rest looked up from reference TRBV7-2 and TRBJ1-1, is GAGVSQSPSNKVTEKGKDVELRCDPISGHTALYWYRQSLGQGLEFLIYFQGNSAPDKSGLPSDRFSAERTGGSVSTLTIQRTQQEDSAVYLCASSLGPPNEAFFGQGTRLTVV.

This clone was counted only a few times. The rearrangement links TRBV4-1 to TRBJ2-7; 9 bases map to TRBD1. CDR3 length: 21 amino acids. The V gene end was trimmed by 2 bases and the J gene end by 1 base; junction bases not matched to a gene: 21. Germline lookup yields CDR1 MGHRA and CDR2 YSYEKL. Written as DNA, the CDR3 is TGCGCCAGCAGCCAATTCCGGGACAGGGATCGGGCGGGAAGTCCGTCCTACGAGCAGTACTTC. Amino acids: CASSQFRDRDRAGSPSYEQYF.

The CDR3 bases are TGTGCCAGCAGCTTAGGAACTAGAGGCACAGATACGCAGTATTTT. Amino acid sequence: CASSLGTRGTDTQYF. The V call is TRBV7-9, the J call TRBJ2-3; a possible D gene is TRBD2 (5 bases). This CDR3 spans 15 amino acids. V was clipped by 1 base and J by 1 base, with 9 bases between them. In germline, CDR1 is SEHNR, CDR2 FQNEAQ (reference sequence).

The chain couples TRBV4-1 to TRBJ1-5; D gene uncertain. Germline CDR1 MGHRA, CDR2 YSYEKL. V gave up 0 bases and J gave up 4 bases, with 4 bases separating them. The length of the CDR3 is 13 residues. The CDR3: CASSQDQNQPQHF. In nucleotides, the CDR3 is TGCGCCAGCAGCCAAGACCAAAATCAGCCCCAGCATTTT.

This clone showed up just a few times. V and J are TRBV30 and TRBJ2-1; 11 bases fit TRBD2. This CDR3 has 15 residues. In germline, CDR1 is GTSNPN, CDR2 SVGIG (reference sequence). Trimming cost V 3 bases and J 5 bases; bases outside gene matches: 6. As DNA, the CDR3 is TGTGCCTGGAGCCTAGCGGGGGGTAATAACAATGAGCAGTTCTTC. Protein: CAWSLAGGNNNEQFF.

This clone occurred a few times. V gene TRBV5-5 combines with J gene TRBJ2-5; 11 positions match TRBD2. Unmatched junction bases numbered 3, after V lost 4 bases and J lost 1 base. Germline V lookup: CDR1 SGHKS, CDR2 YYEKEE (reference sequence). The length of the CDR3 is 15 residues. CDR3 nucleotide sequence: TGTGCCAGCAGCGCCGGGACTAGCGGCCAAGAGACCCAGTACTTC. Translation gives CASSAGTSGQETQYF.

This clone occurred a few times. The CDR3 reads CASSTEDRAGANVLTF. CDR3 nucleotides: TGTGCCAGCAGTACGGAGGACAGGGCTGGGGCCAACGTCCTGACTTTC. V usage is TRBV6-6 and J usage is TRBJ2-6, with 8 bases matching TRBD1. Trimming took 5 bases from V and 2 from J; bases not matched to a gene: 5. This CDR3 contains 16 residues. Looked up from germline, CDR1 is MNHNY and CDR2 is SVGAGI (reference sequence).

This clone was detected only a few times. This chain uses TRBV11-2 with TRBJ2-7; TRBD2 aligns across 8 bases. After removal of 4 bases from V and 3 bases from J, the junction contained 2 bases not matched to a gene. CDR1 is SGHAT and CDR2 is FQNNGV in the germline V gene. The CDR3 has 13 residues. This CDR3 is CASSSGTSYEQYF. The CDR3 nucleotides are TGTGCCAGCAGCTCCGGGACTAGCTACGAGCAGTACTTC.